This passage covers 29 T cell receptor beta chains from one sample sequenced in a study of Ad26.COV2.S vaccination and SARS-CoV-2 variants. Treatment denoted: some 20 received Ad26.COV2.S at low or high dose, single or two shots; about 5 received placebo; per-sample allocation not given. Sampling happened 63 days after the first vaccine or placebo injection. This table comes from immunoSEQ multiplex PCR, and its TCRdb copy is limited to in-frame clones, with some not included. Here the sample spans a few hundred thousand clones, 90% being singletons. The sequencing used peripheral blood, collected in a trial of Ad26.COV2.S vaccine versus placebo. Every receptor here comes from a person between 18 and 65 years old who received the Ad26.COV2.S COVID-19 vaccine or a placebo.

The J gene is TRBJ1-6, the V gene TRBV7-6, with 10 bases identical to TRBD1. The germline gives CDR1 SGHVS, CDR2 FNYEAQ. V trimming: 5 bases; J trimming: 6 bases; junction bases outside the gene matches: 4. The CDR3 sequence is 15 residues long. The CDR3 region has the DNA TGTGCCAGCAGCCTCGGGGACAGGGGTAATTCACCCCTCCACTTT. Translation: CASSLGDRGNSPLHF.

The chain links TRBV6-5 to TRBJ1-1; D is ambiguous. Trimming left V 5 bases short and J 1 base short, with 11 bases between. From germline, CDR1 is MNHEY and CDR2 SVGAGI. The CDR3 sequence is 14 residues long. In nucleotides, the CDR3 is TGTGCCAGCAGTCATTTCCCAAAGAACACTGAAGCTTTCTTT. Amino acids: CASSHFPKNTEAFF.

The V gene is TRBV30, the J gene TRBJ1-1; D may be TRBD1 (5 bases). The CDR3 consists of 14 residues. Deletions cut 1 base from V and 0 bases from J, with 9 bases between. Germline-derived CDR1 and CDR2 are GTSNPN and SVGIG (reference sequence). The CDR3 bases are TGTGCCTGGAGTGAAGGGACCCTGAACACTGAAGCTTTCTTT. Amino acids: CAWSEGTLNTEAFF.

This clone was found once. The chain recombines TRBV4-1 with TRBJ1-4; 8 bases agree with TRBD1. In germline, CDR1 is MGHRA, CDR2 YSYEKL. The CDR3 is 15 amino acids. V dropped 4 bases and J dropped 7; count of bases not matched to a gene: 8. CDR3 sequence reads: CASSPIARGLEKLFF. The CDR3 DNA sequence: TGCGCCAGCAGCCCAATAGCCAGGGGGCTTGAAAAACTGTTTTTT.

As for this clone: Other DNA sequences in this specimen translate into the identical CDR3. This rearrangement joins TRBV7-9 to TRBJ1-1; TRBD1 is a possible D gene (5 bases). V lost 3 bases, J lost 1 base, and 9 bases lay in between. Looked up from germline, CDR1 is SEHNR and CDR2 is FQNEAQ (reference sequence). The CDR3 totals 14 residues. The CDR3 region has the DNA TGTGCCAGCAGCTTTGGGGGGACGAACACTGAAGCTTTCTTT. Translating it yields CASSFGGTNTEAFF.

V and J are TRBV2 and TRBJ2-1, with D possibly TRBD2 on 6 matching bases. The CDR3 has 15 amino acids. Germline loops: CDR1 SNHLY, CDR2 FYNNEI. V was cut by 5 bases and J by 7 bases, with 18 bases left in between. CDR3 in DNA: TGTGCCAGCAGTACAGCTAGCGAACTTGGGAATGAGCAGTTCTTC. It specifies CASSTASELGNEQFF.

The chain carries TRBV6-5 and TRBJ1-4, with D uncertain. Germline CDR1 and CDR2: MNHEY and SVGAGI. The V end lost 0 bases, the J end lost 6 bases, and 11 bases lay between the germline ends. The CDR3 has 15 amino acids. The CDR3 protein is CASSYSGLQYEKLFF. CDR3 sequence (DNA): TGTGCCAGCAGTTACTCAGGGTTGCAGTATGAAAAACTGTTTTTT.

CDR3 loop: CSVVGTPPRGDTQYF. DNA for the CDR3: TGCAGCGTTGTCGGGACACCCCCACGGGGAGATACGCAGTATTTT. This chain joins TRBV29-1 and TRBJ2-3, with D possibly being TRBD1 (6 bases). Per germline, CDR1 SQVTM and CDR2 ANQGSEA. V was shortened by 4 bases and J by 5 bases, with 19 bases between the two germline ends. The CDR3 has 15 residues.

This clone was counted a few times. The chain has TRBV18 and TRBJ2-7; TRBD1 aligns across 8 bases. V dropped 4 bases and J dropped 4; count of bases not matched to a gene: 6. From germline, CDR1 is KGHSH and CDR2 LQKENI. This CDR3 has 14 amino acids. The CDR3 region is CASSLGQGPYEQYF. The CDR3 coding sequence is TGTGCCAGCTCACTAGGACAGGGTCCGTACGAGCAGTACTTC. The full variable domain, in which reference TRBV18 and TRBJ2-7 provide the parts outside the CDR3, is NAGVMQNPRHLVRRRGQEARLRCSPMKGHSHVYWYRQLPEEGLKFMVYLQKENIIDESGMPKERFSAEFPKEGPSILRIQQVVRGDSAAYFCASSLGQGPYEQYFGPGTRLTVT.

The CDR3 region has the DNA TGTGCCAGCAGTTGGCCTAGCGGGAGCAATGAGCAGTTCTTC. Residues: CASSWPSGSNEQFF. The genes are TRBV6-6 and TRBJ2-1; 10 bases line up with TRBD2. The trim removed 4 bases at V and 6 bases at J, leaving 3 bases unmatched. The CDR3 has 14 amino acids. The germline gives CDR1 MNHNY, CDR2 SVGAGI (reference sequence).

The chain employs TRBV18 and TRBJ2-5; TRBD2 matches 11 bases. The CDR3 sequence is 15 residues long. J gave up 5 bases and V 6 bases, and 8 bases lay outside the gene matches. Per germline, CDR1 KGHSH and CDR2 LQKENI. The CDR3 DNA reads TGTGCCAGCTCCCAAACTAGCGGGAGACCCGAGACCCAGTACTTC. Translation: CASSQTSGRPETQYF.

The CDR3 DNA sequence: TGTGCCAGCAGTTTATCACCCCCTAGGGCTAGCGGATCCAATGAGCAGTTCTTC. This sequence encodes CASSLSPPRASGSNEQFF. The rearrangement links TRBV27 to TRBJ2-1; 7 bases align to TRBD2. CDR1 MNHEY and CDR2 SMNVEV come from the germline V gene (reference sequence). Losses at the gene ends were 0 bases for V and 6 bases for J; bases not matched to a gene: 14. The CDR3 totals 18 residues.

This clone was seen a single time. The rearrangement joins TRBV19 to TRBJ2-4; TRBD2 matches at 11 bases. V lost 5 bases to trimming and J lost 3 bases; unmatched junction nucleotides: 6. Germline CDR1 and CDR2: LNHDA and SQIVND (reference sequence). The CDR3 spans 16 residues. The CDR3: CASSPGGLAVKNIQYF. In DNA form, the CDR3 reads TGTGCCAGTAGTCCAGGGGGACTAGCGGTCAAAAACATTCAGTACTTC. Complete variable domain (other parts from reference TRBV19 and TRBJ2-4): DGGITQSPKYLFRKEGQNVTLSCEQNLNHDAMYWYRQDPGQGLRLIYYSQIVNDFQKGDIAEGYSVSREKKESFPLTVTSAQKNPTAFYLCASSPGGLAVKNIQYFGAGTRLSVL.

This clone was seen more than once but under ten times. J is TRBJ1-1 and V is TRBV9; 7 nucleotides align to TRBD1. The CDR3 has 12 residues. V trimming: 3 bases; J trimming: 6 bases; junction bases outside the gene matches: 2. Germline loops: CDR1 SGDLS, CDR2 YYNGEE. The CDR3 region has the DNA TGTGCCAGCAGCGCTACAGGGGCTGAAGCTTTCTTT. Its protein product is CASSATGAEAFF.

The J gene is TRBJ2-3, the V gene TRBV30; TRBD2 aligns across 7 bases. V dropped 3 bases and J dropped 0; count of bases not matched to a gene: 6. This CDR3 has 15 amino acids. From germline, CDR1 is GTSNPN and CDR2 SVGIG (reference sequence). Here the CDR3 reads CAWSRLAASTDTQYF. DNA of the CDR3: TGTGCCTGGAGCCGGCTAGCGGCTAGCACAGATACGCAGTATTTT.

The chain uses TRBV25-1 and TRBJ1-1; unclear D gene. The germline V gene has CDR1 MGHDK and CDR2 SYGVNS. V dropped 2 bases and J dropped 2 bases, with 12 bases sitting between them. The CDR3 covers 15 residues. CDR3 loop: CASSEDGYLNTEAFF. DNA for the CDR3: TGTGCCAGCAGTGAAGACGGTTATCTTAACACTGAAGCTTTCTTT.

The rearrangement uses TRBV7-2 and TRBJ1-1, with D possibly being TRBD1 (5 bases). The V gene's germline CDR1 is SGHTA and CDR2 FQGNSA. V was cut by 3 bases and J by 7 bases, with 15 bases left in between. The CDR3 runs 14 residues. Here the CDR3 reads CASSLGDAGIEAFF. The CDR3 region has the DNA TGTGCCAGCAGCTTGGGGGACGCCGGGATTGAAGCTTTCTTT.

The J gene is TRBJ2-2, the V gene TRBV19; tentative D call: TRBD2 (5 bases). Germline V gene lookup returns CDR1 LNHDA and CDR2 SQIVND (reference sequence). The CDR3 has 12 amino acids. The V gene lost 8 bases and the J gene lost 3 bases, with 7 bases spanning the gap. CDR3 sequence reads: CASPDYTGELFF. As DNA, the CDR3 is TGTGCCAGTCCGGACTACACCGGGGAGCTGTTTTTT.

The V and J genes are TRBV28 and TRBJ2-7; 7 bases are shared with TRBD2. The trim removed 5 bases at V and 4 bases at J, leaving 8 bases unmatched. The germline CDR1 and CDR2 sequences are MDHEN and SYDVKM. The CDR3 is made up of 14 amino acids. The CDR3: CASSIRSGQYEQYF. CDR3 DNA: TGTGCCAGCAGTATACGTAGCGGGCAATACGAGCAGTACTTC.

The rearrangement joins TRBV4-1 to TRBJ1-2; 9 bases line up with TRBD1. CDR3 length equals 14 residues. Germline assignment: CDR1 MGHRA and CDR2 YSYEKL. With 3 bases clipped from V and 4 bases from J, the junction kept 3 bases outside the gene matches. The CDR3 sequence: CASSQGDRVYGYTF. DNA of the CDR3: TGCGCCAGCAGCCAGGGGGACAGGGTCTATGGCTACACCTTC.

This chain links TRBV28 with TRBJ2-7, with 7 bases lining up with TRBD2. After removal of 5 bases from V and 5 bases from J, the junction contained 12 bases not matched to a gene. The CDR3 sequence is 15 residues long. CDR1 MDHEN and CDR2 SYDVKM come from the germline V gene. CDR3 sequence: CASSGGGIGTHEQYF. CDR3 DNA: TGTGCCAGCAGTGGGGGGGGGATAGGGACCCACGAGCAGTACTTC.

The gene calls are TRBV14 and TRBJ1-1; 7 bases match TRBD1. Per germline, CDR1 SGHDN and CDR2 FVKESK. The J segment lost 3 bases and the V segment lost 4 bases, leaving 5 bases of the junction unmatched. The CDR3 has 14 amino acids. The DNA of the CDR3 is TGTGCCAGCAGCCCTTACAGGGGAGACACTGAAGCTTTCTTT. Its translation is CASSPYRGDTEAFF.

Concerning this clone: Other nucleotide sequences in the sample specify the same CDR3. This chain connects TRBV5-4 to TRBJ2-2; D is possibly TRBD1 (6 bases). The CDR3 is made up of 14 amino acids. Germline V gene lookup returns CDR1 SGHNT and CDR2 YYREEE (reference sequence). V was shortened by 4 bases and J by 5 bases, with 12 bases between the two germline ends. The CDR3 region is CASSPGGGTGELFF. The CDR3 DNA sequence: TGTGCCAGCAGCCCTGGGGGCGGTACCGGGGAGCTGTTTTTT.

The rearrangement uses TRBV25-1 and TRBJ2-2, with 10 bases identical to TRBD2. Germline V gene lookup returns CDR1 MGHDK and CDR2 SYGVNS. The trim removed 5 bases at V and 2 bases at J, leaving 2 bases unmatched. This CDR3 has 15 residues. The CDR3 region is CASSTLAGNTGELFF. Here the CDR3 DNA reads TGTGCCAGCAGTACACTAGCGGGAAACACCGGGGAGCTGTTTTTT.

This sequence joins TRBV6-2 or TRBV6-3 and TRBJ2-7; 11 bases are shared with TRBD2. V trimming: 5 bases; J trimming: 6 bases; junction bases outside the gene matches: 6. CDR3 length equals 14 residues. Germline CDR1 reads MNHEY; CDR2 reads SVGEGT. This CDR3 reads CASSIAGGPGEQYF. In nucleotides, the CDR3 is TGTGCCAGCAGTATAGCGGGAGGGCCGGGCGAGCAGTACTTC.

The V and J genes are TRBV6-5 and TRBJ2-3, with unresolved D. The ends were cut back, 6 bases at V and 3 bases at J, with 13 bases in the middle. This CDR3 is 14 amino acids long. Germline V lookup: CDR1 MNHEY, CDR2 SVGAGI. The chain's CDR3 is CASRTLGPTDTQYF. The CDR3 DNA reads TGTGCCAGCAGGACTCTGGGTCCGACAGATACGCAGTATTTT.

The chain is built from TRBV11-2 and TRBJ1-1; D perhaps matches TRBD1 (6 bases). Germline lookup yields CDR1 SGHAT and CDR2 FQNNGV. This CDR3 has 15 amino acids. V was clipped by 8 bases and J by 0 bases, with 16 bases between them. Here the CDR3 reads CASGFTGTMNTEAFF. The CDR3 nucleotides read TGTGCCAGCGGATTCACCGGGACAATGAACACTGAAGCTTTCTTT.

This chain joins TRBV6-6 and TRBJ2-3; no firm D call. The V end lost 7 bases, the J end lost 5 bases, and 7 bases lay between the germline ends. Germline V CDR1 and CDR2: MNHNY, SVGAGI (reference sequence). The CDR3 extends over 11 amino acids. The CDR3 DNA follows: TGTGCCAGCAACAGACAAGATACGCAGTATTTT. Translation gives CASNRQDTQYF.

Note on this clone: One junction end disagrees with the germline gene, perhaps due to a read error. The chain combines TRBV18 with TRBJ1-1; D is ambiguous. Germline CDR1 KGHSH, CDR2 LQKENI. This CDR3 spans 14 amino acids. The CDR3 DNA sequence: TGTGCCAGCCCACCAATCCCCCCGAACACTGAAGCTTTCTTT. It encodes CASPPIPPNTEAFF. Full variable domain (remainder filled in from reference TRBV18 and TRBJ1-1): NAGVMQNPRHLVRRRGQEARLRCSPMKGHSHVYWYRQLPEEGLKFMVYLQKENIIDESGMPKERFSAEFPKEGPSILRIQQVVRGDSAAYFCASPPIPPNTEAFFGQGTRLTVV.